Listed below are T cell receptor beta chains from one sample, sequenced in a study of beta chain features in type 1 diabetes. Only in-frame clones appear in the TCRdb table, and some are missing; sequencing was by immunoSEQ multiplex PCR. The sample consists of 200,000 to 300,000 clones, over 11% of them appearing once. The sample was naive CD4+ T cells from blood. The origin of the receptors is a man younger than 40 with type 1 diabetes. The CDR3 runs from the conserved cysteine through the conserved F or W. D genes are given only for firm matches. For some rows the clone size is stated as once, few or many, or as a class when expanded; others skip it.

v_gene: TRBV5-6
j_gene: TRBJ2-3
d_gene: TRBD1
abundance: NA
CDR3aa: CASSFWDRDEDTQYF
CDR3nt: TGTGCCAGCAGCTTTTGGGACAGGGATGAAGATACGCAGTATTTT

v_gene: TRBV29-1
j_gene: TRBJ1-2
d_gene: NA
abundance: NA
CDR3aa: CSVRTEDYGYTF
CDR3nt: TGCAGCGTTAGGACAGAAGACTATGGCTACACCTTC

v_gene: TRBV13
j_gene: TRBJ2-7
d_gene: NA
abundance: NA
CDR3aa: CASSLPQRPYEQYF
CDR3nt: TGTGCCAGCAGCTTACCCCAGCGGCCCTACGAGCAGTACTTC

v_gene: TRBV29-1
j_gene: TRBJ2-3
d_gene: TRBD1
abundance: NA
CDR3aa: CSVESRQGRTDTQYF
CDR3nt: TGCAGCGTTGAATCCCGACAGGGTAGAACAGATACGCAGTATTTT

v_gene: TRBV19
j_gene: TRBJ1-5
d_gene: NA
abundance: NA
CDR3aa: CATGWGGGNQPQHF
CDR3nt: TGTGCCACCGGATGGGGGGGTGGGAATCAGCCCCAGCATTTT

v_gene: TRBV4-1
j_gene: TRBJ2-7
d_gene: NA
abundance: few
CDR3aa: CASSQGPGASSYEQYF
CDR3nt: TGCGCCAGCAGCCAAGGCCCGGGAGCGAGCTCCTACGAGCAGTACTTC

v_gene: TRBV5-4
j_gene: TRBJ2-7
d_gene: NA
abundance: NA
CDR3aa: CASSLDASEVYEQYF
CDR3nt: TGTGCCAGCAGCTTGGACGCTAGCGAGGTCTACGAGCAGTACTTC

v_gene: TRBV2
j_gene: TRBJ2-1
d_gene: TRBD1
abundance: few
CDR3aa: CASKDRAYNEQFF
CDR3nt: TGTGCCAGCAAGGACAGGGCCTACAATGAGCAGTTCTTC

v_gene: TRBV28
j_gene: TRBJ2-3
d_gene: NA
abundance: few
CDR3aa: CASSQSTDTQYF
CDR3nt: TGTGCCAGCAGCCAGAGCACAGATACGCAGTATTTT

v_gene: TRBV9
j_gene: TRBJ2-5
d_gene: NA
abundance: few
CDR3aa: CASSVDNRQETQYF
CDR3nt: TGTGCCAGCAGCGTAGATAACAGACAAGAGACCCAGTACTTC

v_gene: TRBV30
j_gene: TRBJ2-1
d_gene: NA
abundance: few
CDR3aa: CAWNQEDNEQFF
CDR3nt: TGTGCCTGGAACCAGGAGGACAATGAGCAGTTCTTC

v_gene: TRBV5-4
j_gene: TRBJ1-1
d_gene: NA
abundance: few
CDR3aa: CASSLVGVEVEAFF
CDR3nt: TGTGCCAGCAGCTTGGTAGGGGTCGAGGTTGAAGCTTTCTTT

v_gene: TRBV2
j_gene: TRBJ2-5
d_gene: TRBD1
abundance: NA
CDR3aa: CAGQGAQWETQYF
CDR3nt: TGTGCCGGCCAGGGGGCGCAGTGGGAGACCCAGTACTTC

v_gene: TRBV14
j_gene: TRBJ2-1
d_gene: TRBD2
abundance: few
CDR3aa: CASSQIAGGHYNEQFF
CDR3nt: TGTGCCAGCAGCCAAATAGCGGGGGGCCACTACAATGAGCAGTTCTTC

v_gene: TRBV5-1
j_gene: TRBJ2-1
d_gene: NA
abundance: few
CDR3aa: CASSADYNEQFF
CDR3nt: TGCGCCAGCAGCGCGGACTACAATGAGCAGTTCTTC

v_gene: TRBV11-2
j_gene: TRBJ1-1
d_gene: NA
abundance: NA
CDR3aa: CASSLLRDIGTEAFF
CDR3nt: TGTGCCAGCAGCTTACTCCGAGACATAGGCACTGAAGCTTTCTTT

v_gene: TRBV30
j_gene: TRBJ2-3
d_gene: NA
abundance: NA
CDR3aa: CAWGATTDTQYF
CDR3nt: TGTGCCTGGGGGGCGACCACAGATACGCAGTATTTT

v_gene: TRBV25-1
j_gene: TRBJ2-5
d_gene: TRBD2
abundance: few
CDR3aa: CASSFQGGETQYF
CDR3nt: TGTGCCAGCAGTTTCCAGGGAGGGGAGACCCAGTACTTC

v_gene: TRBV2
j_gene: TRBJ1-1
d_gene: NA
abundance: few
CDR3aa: CASSRLPRAFF
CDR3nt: TGTGCCAGCAGTCGGCTCCCGAGGGCTTTCTTT

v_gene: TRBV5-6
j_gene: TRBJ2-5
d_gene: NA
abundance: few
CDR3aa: CASSGASSDRTQYF
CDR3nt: TGTGCCAGCAGCGGGGCTTCTAGCGACCGGACCCAGTACTTC

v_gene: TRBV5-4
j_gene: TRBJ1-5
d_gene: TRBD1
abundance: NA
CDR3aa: CASSTGQNNQPQHF
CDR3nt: TGTGCCAGCAGCACGGGACAGAACAATCAGCCCCAGCATTTT

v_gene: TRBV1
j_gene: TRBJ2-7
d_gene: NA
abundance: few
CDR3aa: CTSSQGLAHIYEQYF
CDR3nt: TGCACCAGCAGCCAGGGACTAGCGCATATCTACGAGCAGTACTTC

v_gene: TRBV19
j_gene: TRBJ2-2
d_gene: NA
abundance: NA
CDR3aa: CASKPPGANTGELFF
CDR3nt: TGTGCCAGTAAACCCCCAGGGGCGAACACCGGGGAGCTGTTTTTT

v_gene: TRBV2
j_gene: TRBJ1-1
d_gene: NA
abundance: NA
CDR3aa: CASSDRGNRDAFF
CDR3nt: TGTGCCAGCAGTGACAGGGGCAATAGAGATGCTTTCTTT

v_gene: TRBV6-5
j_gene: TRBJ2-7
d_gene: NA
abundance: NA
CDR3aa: CASSRRGVSSYEQYF
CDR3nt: TGTGCCAGCAGCCGCCGTGGAGTGAGCTCCTACGAGCAGTACTTC

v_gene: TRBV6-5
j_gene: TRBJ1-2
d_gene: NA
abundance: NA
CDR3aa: CASSYGRGGGYTF
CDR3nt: TGTGCCAGCAGTTACGGGAGAGGGGGAGGCTACACCTTC

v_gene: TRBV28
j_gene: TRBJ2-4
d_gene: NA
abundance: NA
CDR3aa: CASFDGSRMGIQYF
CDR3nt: TGTGCCAGCTTTGATGGGAGCAGAATGGGCATTCAGTACTTC

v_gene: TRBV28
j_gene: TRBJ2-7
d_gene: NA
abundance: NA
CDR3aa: CASSFPRDSYEQYF
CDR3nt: TGTGCCAGCAGCTTCCCGAGGGACTCCTACGAGCAGTACTTC

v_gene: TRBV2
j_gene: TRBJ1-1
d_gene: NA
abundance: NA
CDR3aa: CASRPGQQEAFF
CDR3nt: TGTGCCAGCAGACCAGGACAGCAGGAAGCTTTCTTT

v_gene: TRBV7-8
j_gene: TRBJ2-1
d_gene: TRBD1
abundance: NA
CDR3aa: CASSPTLTGGEQFF
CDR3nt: TGTGCCAGCAGCCCCACCCTCACAGGGGGTGAGCAGTTCTTC

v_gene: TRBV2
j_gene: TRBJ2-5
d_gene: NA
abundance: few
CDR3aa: CAGGRETQYF
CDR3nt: TGTGCCGGGGGCCGAGAGACCCAGTACTTC

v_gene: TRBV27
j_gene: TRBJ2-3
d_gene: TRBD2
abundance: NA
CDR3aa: CASRTTAGGPSDTQYF
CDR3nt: TGTGCCAGCAGGACTACAGCGGGAGGCCCGTCAGATACGCAGTATTTT

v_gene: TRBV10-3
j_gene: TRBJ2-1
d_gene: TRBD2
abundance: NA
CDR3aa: CAAQGLAGGDDEQFF
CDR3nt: TGTGCCGCACAGGGACTAGCGGGAGGAGACGATGAGCAGTTCTTC

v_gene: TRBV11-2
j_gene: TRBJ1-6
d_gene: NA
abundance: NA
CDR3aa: CASSLGVGGNNSPLHF
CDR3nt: TGTGCCAGCAGCTTAGGGGTAGGGGGAAACAATTCACCCCTCCACTTT

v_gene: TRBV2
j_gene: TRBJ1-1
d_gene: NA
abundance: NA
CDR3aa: CASSEEGRAFF
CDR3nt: TGTGCCAGCAGTGAGGAGGGGAGGGCTTTCTTT

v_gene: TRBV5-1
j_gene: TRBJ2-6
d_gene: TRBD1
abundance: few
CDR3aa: CASSSGTGRSAGANVLTF
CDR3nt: TGCGCCAGCAGCTCCGGGACAGGGAGATCGGCTGGGGCCAACGTCCTGACTTTC

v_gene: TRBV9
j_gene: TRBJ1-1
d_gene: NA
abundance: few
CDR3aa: CASSVVGTGDTEAFF
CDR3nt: TGTGCCAGCAGCGTAGTCGGGACTGGGGACACTGAAGCTTTCTTT

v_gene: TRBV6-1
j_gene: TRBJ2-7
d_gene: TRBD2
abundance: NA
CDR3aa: CASSVLAGTYEQYF
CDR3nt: TGTGCCAGCAGTGTTCTAGCGGGGACCTACGAGCAGTACTTC

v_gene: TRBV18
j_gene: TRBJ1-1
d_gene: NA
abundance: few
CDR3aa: CASSPRRDTDTEAFF
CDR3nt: TGTGCCAGCTCACCGCGCCGGGACACCGACACTGAAGCTTTCTTT

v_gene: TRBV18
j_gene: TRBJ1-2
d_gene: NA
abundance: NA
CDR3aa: CASSPGGYGYTF
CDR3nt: TGTGCCAGCTCACCAGGGGGGTATGGCTACACCTTC

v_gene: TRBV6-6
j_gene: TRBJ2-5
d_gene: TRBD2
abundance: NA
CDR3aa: CASSYRRGGRETQYF
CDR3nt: TGTGCCAGCAGTTACAGGCGGGGGGGCCGGGAGACCCAGTACTTC

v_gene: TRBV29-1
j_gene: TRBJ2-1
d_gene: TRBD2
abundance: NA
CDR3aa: CSVVLPAREGFF
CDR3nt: TGCAGCGTTGTATTACCGGCCCGGGAGGGGTTCTTC

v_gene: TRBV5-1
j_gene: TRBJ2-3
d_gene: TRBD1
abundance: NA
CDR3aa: CASSPQGGYTDTQYF
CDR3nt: TGCGCCAGCAGCCCACAGGGGGGCTACACAGATACGCAGTATTTT

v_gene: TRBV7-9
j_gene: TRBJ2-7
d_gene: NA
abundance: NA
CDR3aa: CASSPRASGDASSYEQYF
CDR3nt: TGTGCCAGCAGCCCCCGCGCCTCGGGGGATGCCAGCTCCTACGAGCAGTACTTC

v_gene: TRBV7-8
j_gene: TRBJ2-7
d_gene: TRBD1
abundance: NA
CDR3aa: CASSVGTGYYEQYF
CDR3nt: TGTGCCAGCAGCGTGGGGACAGGGTACTACGAGCAGTACTTC

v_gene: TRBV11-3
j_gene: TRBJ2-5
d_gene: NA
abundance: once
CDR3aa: CASSLDATGETQYF
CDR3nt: TGTGCCAGCAGCTTAGATGCCACCGGGGAGACCCAGTACTTC

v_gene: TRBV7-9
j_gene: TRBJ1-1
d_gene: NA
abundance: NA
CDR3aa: CASSLELNTEAFF
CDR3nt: TGTGCCAGCAGCTTAGAACTTAACACTGAAGCTTTCTTT

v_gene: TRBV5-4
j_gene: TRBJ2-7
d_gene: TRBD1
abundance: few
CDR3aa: CASSPGQGSEQYF
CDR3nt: TGTGCCAGCAGCCCGGGACAGGGTAGCGAGCAGTACTTC